Below, one T cell receptor (beta chain) is given with its context. Its target antigen remains unknown. No base quality information exists; no much larger clone differs at one position. CDR1 and CDR2 are drawn from the germline V gene: SGHNT, YENEEA. The junction carries 6 bases between V and J, which are trimmed by 1 base and 3 bases respectively. The CDR3 goes from the cysteine to the phenylalanine over 13 residues. Only the CDR3 DNA is retained, 39 bases long and in frame from the first base. The data were obtained in a study of cytomegalovirus exposure and HLA in healthy donors (dated by TCRdb to 2017 to 2019). As for the study more broadly: In an earlier analysis of under 600 of the donors, 250 to 350 Gb of sequence data and 117 million unique TCR beta sequences from about 190 million T cells were reported. An early release covering some 640 HLA-typed donors comprised about 320 gigabases of sequencing data and approximately 85 million unique TCR sequences. Of the roughly 400 genotyped donors, 81% were placed in the genetic ancestry cluster associated with self-reported Caucasian donors. The study aimed to test whether signatures of past pathogen exposure could be identified by cataloging public T cell receptors. The study used immunosequencing to profile the T cell repertoires of approximately 690 subjects and linked those repertoires to cytomegalovirus serostatus. Along with the roughly 610-subject first cohort, a separate validation cohort of over a hundred different subjects was used. The study combined high-throughput TCR immunosequencing, statistical association of individual TCRs with disease status, and machine learning to predict cytomegalovirus infection status. A later analysis re-examined previously published TCR beta repertoires from 600 to 700 donors and added high-resolution HLA genotyping to investigate patterns of TCR occurrence. The later analysis used no new phenotypic data to find candidate immune exposures, relying instead on TCR beta sequences and their occurrence across donors. To decide whether each TCR beta V gene segment behaved as functional or pseudogenic, an earlier analysis of several hundred of the donors relied on high-throughput TCR beta sequencing. Donor age, sex, ethnicity and CMV serostatus were collected together with the repertoire data. A later genetic analysis took genome-wide SNP genotypes for about three fifths of the 666 donors and used that subset as a discovery cohort. Every discovery cohort repertoire had been produced on one sequencing platform. Both class I and class II loci were covered by HLA typing, at four-digit resolution. The number of typed donors differed by locus: roughly 629-630 for A, B, C, DRB1 and DQB1; approximately 520 for DQA1; fewer than 610 for DPA1; and 400 to 480 for DPB1. A few DR-DQ haplotypes were treated as single units for association and clustering because of strong linkage in the cohort. Across under 500 genotyped donors of the cohort, an average of roughly 230,000 unique TCR beta nucleotide sequences per donor were sequenced, and roughly 20% of those sequences were non-productive. Beyond this particular receptor, the publication reports: Linkage disequilibrium might explain the correlated functional status among segregating V segments, but an unknown experimental factor could not be excluded. A later analysis found that most CMV-associated TCR beta chains appeared HLA-restricted, with HLA associations seemingly driven largely by CMV exposure. In a later genetic analysis, a missense DCLRE1C variant was associated with V-gene and J-gene trimming of TCR beta chains, and the association was replicated in an independent cohort. Because HLA typing was missing for some donors at each locus, association tests included only the typed subset. In a later analysis, 15,000 to 20,000 TCR beta sequences were associated with specific HLA alleles at a false discovery rate of 0.05. It was suggested by the authors that the approach could potentially be generalized to other disease states and immunological phenotypes. In this cohort, only TCR beta chains were sequenced, and detectable features were limited by the absence of alpha or paired-chain data. Because counts were too low, about 18 rarely observed V segments, including chromosome 9 orphons, were excluded from the earlier analysis of several hundred of the donors. An earlier analysis of approximately 500 of the donors showed that most TCR beta V segments appeared in productive rearrangements either about 87% or about 30% of the time, which broadly matched IMGT annotations. In vitro tests confirmed that a few of the cytomegalovirus-associated TCR beta chains recognize cytomegalovirus antigens. According to a later genetic analysis, donors in an Asian-associated ancestry cluster had fewer N-insertions in productive TCRs than the approximately 710-donor mean. The sequencing pipeline was judged likely to have produced a cluster of highly shared sequence variants as a technical artifact. The 87-base-pair reads could not distinguish some IMGT-functional V segments, including TRBV6-2 and TRBV6-3, so those segments were excluded. In a later analysis, HLA-associated TCR beta chains showed more clonal expansion and lower generation probabilities than non-associated chains that were equally common. For the cohort, immune exposure information was limited to CMV serostatus. Presence/absence analyses assumed roughly uniform sequencing depth across donors, an assumption that may not hold. A total of 164 TCR beta chains were listed by the study as associated with cytomegalovirus. When HLA alleles, especially DR and DQ, strongly co-occurred, TCR associations were difficult to assign to individual alleles. According to a later analysis, TCR association rates differed among HLA loci, with DRB1 alleles showing the most associated TCRs and HLA-C alleles showing the fewest. A further reported finding was that TCR beta sequences accurately predicted the HLA-A and HLA-B alleles for most subjects in the first cohort. Several of the top co-occurrence clusters appeared to be linked to parvovirus B19, influenza, CMV and Epstein-Barr virus, according to a later analysis. Across donors, most TCR sequences were observed very rarely, whereas some public TCRs were present in many individuals. The classifier was reported to diagnose cytomegalovirus status with high specificity and sensitivity in both the original cohort and the validation cohort.

Receptor libraries were prepared by the immunoSEQ multiplex PCR assay. A mixture of 60 forward primers for TCR Vbeta segments and 13 reverse primers for TCR Jbeta segments was used in the multiplex PCR. Amplification of the CDR3 region of rearranged TCR beta genes was performed with a multiplex PCR assay on genomic DNA. The amplified TCR beta libraries were sequenced on the Illumina HiSeq System as 87-base-pair reads. The study's own analysis went as follows. In a later analysis, 70 million to 95 million unique TCR beta chains were counted across the roughly 610 repertoires, and approximately 9.9 million of these chains were shared by at least two donors. A nearest-neighbor algorithm error-corrected the raw reads and collapsed the reads into unique sequences, merging closely related sequences to remove PCR and sequencing errors. Alignment of CDR3 sequences to IMGT reference sequences was used to assign V, D and J gene segments. For a sequence to be retained, a match of at least six nucleotides was required to both a V gene segment and a J gene segment. Rearrangements were classified as productive when the CDR3 lacked stop codons and remained in frame with V and J, and all other rearrangements were classified as non-productive. Following IMGT convention, CDR3 was defined as the stretch from the second conserved V-encoded cysteine to the conserved J-encoded phenylalanine. In an earlier analysis of roughly 580 of the donors, sequences lacking an unambiguous match to a single V gene segment were excluded. An earlier analysis of roughly 590 of the donors called V segments functional above 56.7% productive rearrangements and segregating when the between-donor standard deviation exceeded 5%. To diagnose cytomegalovirus status from the catalog of TCR beta chain sequences, a statistical classification framework was built. In a later analysis, TCR nucleotide sequences were compared against IMGT/GENE-DB human TR gene sequences so that V and J genes could be assigned. Using the TCRdist pipeline, a later analysis assigned CDR3 sequences along with most-parsimonious VDJ recombination scenarios. In a later analysis, every TCR beta chain was defined by the combination of its CDR3 amino acid sequence and its V-gene family, and reads without a unique V-gene family were dropped. To address suspected cross-contamination and a sequencing artifact, a later analysis removed approximately 590 highly shared, low-generation-probability nucleotide sequences. In a later analysis, a clonal expansion index was calculated for each public chain from normalized within-repertoire ranks of inferred template counts. Generation probabilities in a later analysis came from a VDJ recombination model fitted to out-of-frame rearrangements, and those results were checked against IGoR. A later analysis scored TCR-TCR, TCR-HLA and TCR-CMV co-occurrence with hypergeometric tests, applying a repertoire-size bias correction to TCR pairs. In a later analysis, false discovery rates were estimated by permuting HLA or CMV assignments 20 times. In a later analysis, co-occurring TCRs were grouped with DBSCAN, and TCRdist sequence similarity was added when clustering was performed within HLA-allele-positive subsets. For co-occurrence clustering, repertoires with fewer than 30,000 or more than 120,000 public chains were excluded, along with four to six repertoires with anomalous nucleotide sharing. This is the immuneACCESS table as TCRdb keeps it, with only in-frame sequences that have V and J called. A part of the clones is gone; compared with another copy, unresolved V genes explain less than half, and the rest is unexplained. D and trimming were read from the DNA, whereas the V and J calls and clone size are those reported in that table. Present in this sample are about 130,000 clones, approximately 82% of which were seen just once. The ten largest make up 1.3% to 1.5% of the sample.

The cohort consisted of hundreds of healthy bone marrow donors. Cohort members were all nominally healthy when sampled, although unrecorded immune exposures were likely present. The donor tested CMV seronegative, placing the donor among the 350 or so seronegative members of the cohort. A peripheral blood sample was collected from each donor, and TCR beta sequencing was performed on peripheral blood mononuclear cells. Genomic DNA was extracted from the blood cell samples with the Qiagen DNeasy Blood Extraction Kit. The sample consisted of PBMCs. The sequence came from a female donor in good health and CMV-seronegative. The V gene is TRBV11-3 and the J gene is TRBJ1-1; no D gene can be assigned with confidence. This receptor carries the CDR3 CASSLGRDTEAFF. In nucleotides, the sequence is TGTGCCAGCAGCTTAGGCCGGGACACTGAAGCTTTCTTT.